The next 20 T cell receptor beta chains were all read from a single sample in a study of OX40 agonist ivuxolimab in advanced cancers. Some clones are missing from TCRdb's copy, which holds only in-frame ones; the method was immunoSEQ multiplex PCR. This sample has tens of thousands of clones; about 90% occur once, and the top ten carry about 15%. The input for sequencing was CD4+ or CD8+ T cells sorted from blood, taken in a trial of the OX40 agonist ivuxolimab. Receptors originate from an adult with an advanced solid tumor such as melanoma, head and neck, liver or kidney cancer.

The CDR3 nucleotides are TGTGCCAGCAGCTTAGAATGGTCGGGGCGCAGCTATGGCTACACCTTC. It is translated as CASSLEWSGRSYGYTF. This sequence joins TRBV7-2 and TRBJ1-2, with D tentatively TRBD1 (5 bases). CDR1 is SGHTA, CDR2 FQGNSA, per germline. V was shortened by 1 base and J by 4 bases, with 16 bases between the two germline ends. The CDR3 length is 16 residues.

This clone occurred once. Written as DNA, the CDR3 is TGTGCCAGCAGTTCTTGGGCGGGACAGAGAGCTTACGAGCAGTACTTC. Encoded protein: CASSSWAGQRAYEQYF. The genes are TRBV28 and TRBJ2-7, with D tentatively TRBD1 (7 bases). Germline V CDR1 and CDR2: MDHEN, SYDVKM. V lost 4 bases and J lost 4, with 20 bases in between. The CDR3 is 16 residues long.

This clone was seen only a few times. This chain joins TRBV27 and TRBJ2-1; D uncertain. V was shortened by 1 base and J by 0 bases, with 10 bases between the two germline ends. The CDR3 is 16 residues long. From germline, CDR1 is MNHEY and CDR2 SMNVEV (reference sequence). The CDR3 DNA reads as TGTGCCAGCAGTTTATACGGAGACTCCTCCTACAATGAGCAGTTCTTC. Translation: CASSLYGDSSYNEQFF.

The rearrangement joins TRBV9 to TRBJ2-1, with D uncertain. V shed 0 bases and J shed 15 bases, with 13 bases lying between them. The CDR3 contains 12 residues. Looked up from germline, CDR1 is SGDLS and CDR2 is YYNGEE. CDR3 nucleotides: TGTGCCAGCAGCGTAGGAAGCACGGATCGGTTCTTC. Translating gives CASSVGSTDRFF.

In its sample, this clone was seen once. The CDR3: CASSLRVGTQYF. The DNA of the CDR3 is TGTGCCAGCAGTTTAAGGGTCGGGACCCAGTACTTC. The chain couples TRBV28 to TRBJ2-5; D gene uncertain. The CDR3 contains 12 residues. Germline V gene sequence: CDR1 MDHEN, CDR2 SYDVKM. V lost 2 bases, J lost 7 bases, and 8 bases lay in between. Filled out from reference TRBV28 and TRBJ2-5, the complete variable domain reads DVKVTQSSRYLVKRTGEKVFLECVQDMDHENMFWYRQDPGLGLRLIYFSYDVKMKEKGDIPEGYSVSREKKERFSLILESASTNQTSMYLCASSLRVGTQYFGPGTRLLVL.

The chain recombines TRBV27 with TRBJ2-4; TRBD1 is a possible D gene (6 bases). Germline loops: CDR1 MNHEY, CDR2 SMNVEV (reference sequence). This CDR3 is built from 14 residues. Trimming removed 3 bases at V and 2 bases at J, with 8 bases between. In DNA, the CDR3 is TGTGCCAGCAGTTTTAGGGGGACCAAAAACATTCAGTACTTC. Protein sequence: CASSFRGTKNIQYF.

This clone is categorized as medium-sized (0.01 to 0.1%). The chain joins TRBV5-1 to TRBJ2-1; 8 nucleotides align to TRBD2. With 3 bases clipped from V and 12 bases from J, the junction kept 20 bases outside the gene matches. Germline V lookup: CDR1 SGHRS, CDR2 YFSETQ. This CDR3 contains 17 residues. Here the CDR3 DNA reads TGCGCCAGCAGCTCCAATCCGGGACTAGAAAGGGCGGTACCGCAGTTCTTC. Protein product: CASSSNPGLERAVPQFF.

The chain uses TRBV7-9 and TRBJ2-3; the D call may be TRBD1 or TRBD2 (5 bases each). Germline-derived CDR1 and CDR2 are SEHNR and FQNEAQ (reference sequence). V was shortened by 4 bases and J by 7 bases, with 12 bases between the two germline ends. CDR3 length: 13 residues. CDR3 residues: CASSSEGRHTQYF. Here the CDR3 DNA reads TGTGCCAGCAGCTCCGAGGGGCGACATACGCAGTATTTT.

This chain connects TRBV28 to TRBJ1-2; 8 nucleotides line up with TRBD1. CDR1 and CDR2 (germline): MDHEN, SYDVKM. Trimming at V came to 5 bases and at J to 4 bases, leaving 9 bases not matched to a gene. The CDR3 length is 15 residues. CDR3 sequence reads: CASSPSTGVPYGYTF. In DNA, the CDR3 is TGTGCCAGCAGTCCTTCGACAGGGGTTCCCTATGGCTACACCTTC.

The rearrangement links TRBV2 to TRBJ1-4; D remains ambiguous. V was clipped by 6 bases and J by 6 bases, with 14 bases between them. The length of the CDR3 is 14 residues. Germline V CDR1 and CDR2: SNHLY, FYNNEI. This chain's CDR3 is CASSGRAEHEKLFF. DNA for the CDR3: TGTGCCAGCAGCGGACGTGCGGAACATGAAAAACTGTTTTTT.

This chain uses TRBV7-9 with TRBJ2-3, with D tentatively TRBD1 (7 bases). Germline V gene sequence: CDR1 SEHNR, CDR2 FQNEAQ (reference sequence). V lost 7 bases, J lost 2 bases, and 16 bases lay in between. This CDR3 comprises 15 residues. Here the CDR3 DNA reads TGTGCCAGCACGCGCCAGGGGGGATACACAGATACGCAGTATTTT. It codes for CASTRQGGYTDTQYF.

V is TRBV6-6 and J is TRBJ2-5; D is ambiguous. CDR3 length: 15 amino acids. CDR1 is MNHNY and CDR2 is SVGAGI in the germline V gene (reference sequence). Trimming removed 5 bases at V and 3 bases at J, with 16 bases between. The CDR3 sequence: CASSPQKRTEETQYF. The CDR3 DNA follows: TGTGCCAGCAGTCCCCAAAAACGGACGGAAGAGACCCAGTACTTC.

The CDR3 protein is CASSLFPGTPSYNEQFF. In nucleotides, the CDR3 is TGTGCCAGCAGCTTATTCCCCGGGACACCCTCCTACAATGAGCAGTTCTTC. The chain combines TRBV7-3 with TRBJ2-1, with a weak D call TRBD1 (6 bases). The CDR3 is 17 residues long. V lost 2 bases to trimming and J lost 0 bases, with 14 bases between them. Germline-derived CDR1 and CDR2 are SGHTA and FQGTGA.

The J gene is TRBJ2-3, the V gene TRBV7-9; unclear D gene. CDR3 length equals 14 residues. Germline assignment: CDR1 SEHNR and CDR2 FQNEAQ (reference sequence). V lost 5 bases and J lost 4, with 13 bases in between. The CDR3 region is CASSPPSLADTQYF. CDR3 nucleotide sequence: TGTGCCAGCAGCCCCCCATCCCTGGCAGATACGCAGTATTTT.

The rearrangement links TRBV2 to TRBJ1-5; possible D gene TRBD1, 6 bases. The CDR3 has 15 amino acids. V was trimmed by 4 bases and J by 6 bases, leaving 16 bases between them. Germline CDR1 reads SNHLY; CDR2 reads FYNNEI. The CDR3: CASSVGGGKRQPQHF. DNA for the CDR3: TGTGCCAGCAGTGTAGGCGGGGGCAAGCGTCAGCCCCAGCATTTT. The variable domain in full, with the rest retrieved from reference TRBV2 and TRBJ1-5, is EPEVTQTPSHQVTQMGQEVILRCVPISNHLYFYWYRQILGQKVEFLVSFYNNEISEKSEIFDDQFSVERPDGSNFTLKIRSTKLEDSAMYFCASSVGGGKRQPQHFGDGTRLSIL.

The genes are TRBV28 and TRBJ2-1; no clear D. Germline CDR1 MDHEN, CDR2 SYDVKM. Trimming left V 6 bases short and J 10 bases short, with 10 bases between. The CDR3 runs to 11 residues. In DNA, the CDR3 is TGTGCCAGCAGCTCTAGTTGGGAGCAGTTCTTC. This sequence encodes CASSSSWEQFF. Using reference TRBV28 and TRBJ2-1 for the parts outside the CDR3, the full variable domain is DVKVTQSSRYLVKRTGEKVFLECVQDMDHENMFWYRQDPGLGLRLIYFSYDVKMKEKGDIPEGYSVSREKKERFSLILESASTNQTSMYLCASSSSWEQFFGPGTRLTVL.

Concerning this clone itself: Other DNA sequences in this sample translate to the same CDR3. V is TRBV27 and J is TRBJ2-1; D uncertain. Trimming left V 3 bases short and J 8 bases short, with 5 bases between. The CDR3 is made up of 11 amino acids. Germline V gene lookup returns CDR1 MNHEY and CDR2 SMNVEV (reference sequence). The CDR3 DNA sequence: TGTGCCAGCAGTTTGGGCGATGAGCAGTTCTTC. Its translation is CASSLGDEQFF.

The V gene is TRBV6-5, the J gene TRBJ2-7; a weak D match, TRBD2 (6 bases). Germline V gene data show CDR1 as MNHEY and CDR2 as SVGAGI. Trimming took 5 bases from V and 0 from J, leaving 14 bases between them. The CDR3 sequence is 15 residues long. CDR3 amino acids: CASSPSPGLSYEQYF. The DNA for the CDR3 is TGTGCCAGCAGTCCATCTCCGGGACTCTCCTACGAGCAGTACTTC.

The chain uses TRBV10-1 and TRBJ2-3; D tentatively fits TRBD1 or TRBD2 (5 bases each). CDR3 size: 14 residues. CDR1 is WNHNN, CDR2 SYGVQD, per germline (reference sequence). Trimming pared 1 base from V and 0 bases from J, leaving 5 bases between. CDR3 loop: CASSEWGSTDTQYF. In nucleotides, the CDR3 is TGCGCCAGCAGTGAGTGGGGGAGCACAGATACGCAGTATTTT.

In nucleotides, the CDR3 is TGTGCCAGCGAATCGGGACAGGGGTTTCCTGAAGCTTTCTTT. It specifies CASESGQGFPEAFF. This rearrangement joins TRBV28 to TRBJ1-1, with TRBD1 identical over 10 bases. Germline values: CDR1 MDHEN, CDR2 SYDVKM. The CDR3 has 14 residues. The junction had 9 bases not matched to a gene; V was cut back by 8 bases and J by 6 bases.